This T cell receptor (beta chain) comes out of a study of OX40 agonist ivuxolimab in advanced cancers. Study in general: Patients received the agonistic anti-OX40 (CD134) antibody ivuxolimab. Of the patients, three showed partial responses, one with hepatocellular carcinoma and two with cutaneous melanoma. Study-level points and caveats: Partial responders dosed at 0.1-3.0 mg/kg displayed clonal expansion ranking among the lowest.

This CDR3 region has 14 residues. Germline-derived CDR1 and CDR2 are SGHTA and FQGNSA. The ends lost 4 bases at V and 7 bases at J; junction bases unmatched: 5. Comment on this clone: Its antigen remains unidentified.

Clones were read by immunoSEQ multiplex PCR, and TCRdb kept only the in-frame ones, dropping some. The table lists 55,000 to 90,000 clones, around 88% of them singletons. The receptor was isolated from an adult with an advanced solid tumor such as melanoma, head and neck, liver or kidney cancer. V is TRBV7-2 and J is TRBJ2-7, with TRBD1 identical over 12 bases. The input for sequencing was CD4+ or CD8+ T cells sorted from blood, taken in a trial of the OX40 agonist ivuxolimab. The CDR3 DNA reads TGTGCCAGCAGCTCGGGACAGGGGGCTCGGGAGCAGTACTTC. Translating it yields CASSSGQGAREQYF.